Listed below are T cell receptor beta chains from one sample, sequenced in a study of OX40 agonist ivuxolimab in advanced cancers. Only in-frame clones appear in the TCRdb table, and some are missing; sequencing was by immunoSEQ multiplex PCR. This table holds tens of thousands of clones, 83% found once. The sequenced sample was CD4+ or CD8+ T cells sorted from blood, obtained in a trial of the OX40 agonist ivuxolimab. The receptor set was obtained from an adult with an advanced solid tumor such as melanoma, head and neck, liver or kidney cancer. Each CDR3 is given with its conserved first and last residue. A D gene is named only where the DNA matches it firmly. A clone size is listed for some rows: how often the clone was seen (once, few, many), or a class if it is expanded.

>TRBV29-1|.|TRBJ1-2|.
TGCAGCGTTGCGGACGGGGACAACTATGGCTACACCTTC
CSVADGDNYGYTF
>TRBV5-1|.|TRBJ2-3|.
TGCGCCAGCAGCCTGACGTCCCCTAGCACAGATACGCAGTATTTT
CASSLTSPSTDTQYF
>TRBV7-3|.|TRBJ2-1|.
TGTGCCAGCAGCCCCGGGGCGCCTCCCAACAATGAGCAGTTCTTC
CASSPGAPPNNEQFF
>TRBV6-5|.|TRBJ2-5|.
TGTGCCAGCAGTTACTCATCTGTGCAGGGACAAGAGACCCAGTACTTC
CASSYSSVQGQETQYF
>TRBV2|.|TRBJ2-1|once
TGTGCCAGCAGTGAACTCGGGCAGGGGCTAGGAGGGAATGAGCAGTTCTTC
CASSELGQGLGGNEQFF
>TRBV6-5|TRBD1|TRBJ1-1|.
TGTGCCAGCGGCTACAGGGGTGTGAGAACTGAAGCTTTCTTT
CASGYRGVRTEAFF
>TRBV5-1|.|TRBJ2-5|.
TGCGCCAGCAGCTTGGACAGCACCCTCGTGGCCCAAGAGACCCAGTACTTC
CASSLDSTLVAQETQYF
>TRBV7-6|.|TRBJ2-3|.
TGTGCCAGCAGCCCCTGGGACGGCGGTACAGATACGCAGTATTTT
CASSPWDGGTDTQYF
>TRBV11-2|.|TRBJ2-7|medium-sized
TGTGCCAGCAGCTCATTTCCGGGACTTGGGTCGTCCTACGAGCAGTACTTC
CASSSFPGLGSSYEQYF
>TRBV5-8|TRBD2|TRBJ2-4|.
TGTGCCAGCAGCTTGGAGGGCGGGAGGGCGGTGATGGACATTCAGTACTTC
CASSLEGGRAVMDIQYF
>TRBV5-1|.|TRBJ2-7|once
TGCGCCAGCAGCTTGGCCGTCCCGGGGAACGAGCAGTACTTC
CASSLAVPGNEQYF
>TRBV28|TRBD2|TRBJ2-1|.
TGTGCCAGCAGTCTGCCCATCCAATGGCGGGAGGGTAACAATGAGCAGTTCTTC
CASSLPIQWREGNNEQFF
>TRBV13|.|TRBJ1-1|.
TGTGCCAGCAGCTTAGTGCGTGGCACTGAAGCTTTCTTT
CASSLVRGTEAFF
>TRBV27|.|TRBJ1-2|.
TGTGCCAGCAGTTTAATTGGAATGGACGGTAACCCCTATGGCTACACCTTC
CASSLIGMDGNPYGYTF
>TRBV28|.|TRBJ2-7|once
TGTGCCAGCAGTCTACCGACAGGGGCTAGCGGGAAGGGGGCGTCCTACGAGCAGTACTTC
CASSLPTGASGKGASYEQYF
>TRBV5-6|.|TRBJ2-2|.
TGTGCCAGCAGCACCTCCGGGACAACGAACACCGGGGAGCTGTTTTTT
CASSTSGTTNTGELFF
>TRBV29-1|.|TRBJ1-2|many
TGCAGCGTTGAGACAGGATCTAACTATGGCTACACCTTC
CSVETGSNYGYTF
>TRBV27|.|TRBJ2-7|once
TGTGCCAGCAGTCCCCCCCGAGGTCTTGCCTACGAGCAGTACTTC
CASSPPRGLAYEQYF
>TRBV28|.|TRBJ1-2|.
TGTGCCAGCAGTTTAGCGGCCGTCAGGGGCTACACCTTC
CASSLAAVRGYTF
>TRBV7-9|.|TRBJ2-3|few
TGTGCCAGCAGCGTTGCCTACACAGATACGCAGTATTTT
CASSVAYTDTQYF
>TRBV6-6|TRBD1|TRBJ2-7|.
TGTGCCAGCAGCACCACCGGGACAGCCTACGAGCAGTACTTC
CASSTTGTAYEQYF
>TRBV5-4|.|TRBJ2-3|.
TGTGCCAGCAGCTTGAGGGGTAGCGATGTATGGGATACGCAGTATTTT
CASSLRGSDVWDTQYF
>TRBV19|TRBD1|TRBJ2-1|.
TGTGCCAGTAGTATAGGAACAGGGGGCTTAACTGAGCAGTTCTTC
CASSIGTGGLTEQFF
>TRBV27|.|TRBJ2-5|.
TGTGCCAGCAGCCCATGGGGGAACCAAGAGACCCAGTACTTC
CASSPWGNQETQYF
>TRBV6-5|.|TRBJ2-2|.
TGTGCCAGCAGTTACAAGGCCGGGGAGCTGTTTTTT
CASSYKAGELFF